The 5 T cell receptor beta chains below all came from one sample that was sequenced in a study of T-cell memory formation after mild COVID-19. TCRdb re-analysed the 5' RACE reads in MiXCR, keeping a single row per CDR3 protein. The sample has about 16,000 distinct CDR3 sequences; around 20% are singletons. Material for sequencing was PBMCs or a T cell subset sorted from them (not recorded which). The receptors shown here come from a man aged 18-30 years who had mild COVID-19 (a few samples of this study predate the infection). Cell type and time point are not known.

This clonotype was picked up many times. This rearrangement joins TRBV11-2 to TRBJ2-2, with D unresolved. V lost 4 bases, J lost 8 bases, and 20 bases lay in between. This CDR3 has 16 amino acids. CDR1 is SGHAT, CDR2 FQNNGV, per germline. As DNA, the CDR3 is TGTGCCAGCAGCTCGACTTCCCGGGTCCTAAGGGGGGAGCTGTTTTTT. As protein: CASSSTSRVLRGELFF.

This clonotype has at least ten counts. The chain combines TRBV7-2 with TRBJ2-1, with 7 bases aligning to TRBD1. The CDR3 has 14 residues. Trimming cost V 6 bases and J 9 bases; bases outside gene matches: 11. Looked up from germline, CDR1 is SGHTA and CDR2 is FQGNSA. The CDR3 DNA reads TGTGCCAGCAGTAGGGGGCCCCCCAGGGGTGAGCAGTTCTTC. Protein sequence: CASSRGPPRGEQFF.

The table lists this clonotype with many counts. The chain is built from TRBV13 and TRBJ2-1; TRBD2 matches 9 bases. The V gene end was trimmed by 3 bases and the J gene end by 1 base; junction bases not matched to a gene: 7. Germline V CDR1 and CDR2: PRHDT, FYEKMQ (reference sequence). The CDR3 extends over 17 amino acids. The CDR3, as DNA: TGTGCCAGCAGCTTTCTAGGAGCGGGGGGTTCCTACAATGAGCAGTTCTTC. It encodes CASSFLGAGGSYNEQFF.

V and J are TRBV5-1 and TRBJ2-1; 8 nucleotides agree with TRBD1. Germline CDR1 is SGHRS and CDR2 is YFSETQ. The CDR3 extends over 13 amino acids. With 7 bases clipped from V and 4 bases from J, the junction kept 4 bases outside the gene matches. The CDR3 DNA reads as TGCGCCAGCGGACAGGGCCCATACAATGAGCAGTTCTTC. This encodes CASGQGPYNEQFF.

The rearrangement uses TRBV9 and TRBJ2-1; D gene unclear. Deletions cut 0 bases from V and 7 bases from J, with 5 bases between. This CDR3 is built from 12 residues. CDR1 and CDR2 from the germline V gene are SGDLS and YYNGEE. The DNA for the CDR3 is TGTGCCAGCAGCGTAGTTCCGAATGAGCAGTTCTTC. Its protein is CASSVVPNEQFF.